Shown below are 3 T cell receptor beta chains from a single sample sequenced in a study of cytomegalovirus exposure and HLA in healthy donors. Generated by immunoSEQ multiplex PCR, the TCRdb table keeps only in-frame clones and is missing some. The sample comprises about 150,000 clones, around nine tenths of which are singletons, and around 3.2% rests with the top ten. Input material: PBMCs. The origin of the receptors is a woman under 30 in good health and CMV-seropositive.

The chain links TRBV9 to TRBJ2-2; the D gene is possibly TRBD2 (6 bases). Trimming took off 2 bases at V and 6 bases at J, with 11 bases between the two ends. Germline loops: CDR1 SGDLS, CDR2 YYNGEE. The CDR3 extends over 14 amino acids. The CDR3 DNA reads TGTGCCAGCAGCGTGAGGGACTCCTCCGGGGAGCTGTTTTTT. Translated, it gives CASSVRDSSGELFF.

This clone was counted once. The chain is built from TRBV5-1 and TRBJ2-2; TRBD2 matches 9 bases. The V gene's germline CDR1 is SGHRS and CDR2 YFSETQ. The V gene end was trimmed by 0 bases and the J gene end by 9 bases; junction bases not matched to a gene: 6. The CDR3 covers 15 residues. The CDR3 nucleotides read TGCGCCAGCAGCTTGGCCGCGGGAGGGCCCCGGGAGCTGTTTTTT. It specifies CASSLAAGGPRELFF.

CDR3 sequence (DNA): TGTGCCAGTAGTACCTGGGACAGTGCTAGCACAGATACGCAGTATTTT. It is translated as CASSTWDSASTDTQYF. The genes are TRBV19 and TRBJ2-3; 7 bases line up with TRBD1. Germline CDR1 LNHDA, CDR2 SQIVND (reference sequence). The CDR3 length is 16 residues. J gave up 0 bases and V 4 bases, and 7 bases lay outside the gene matches. Drawing the rest from reference TRBV19 and TRBJ2-3, the complete variable domain is DGGITQSPKYLFRKEGQNVTLSCEQNLNHDAMYWYRQDPGQGLRLIYYSQIVNDFQKGDIAEGYSVSREKKESFPLTVTSAQKNPTAFYLCASSTWDSASTDTQYFGPGTRLTVL.